This T cell receptor (beta chain) came from a study of T-cell memory formation after mild COVID-19. Study-level results: Some clones that responded were present in memory (sampled pre-infection), which suggests cross-reactive memory joined. Contracting clones, day 15 to 85, had balanced CD4/CD8, and later expanders favored CD4+.

This clonotype was seen a few times. Its cognate antigen is unknown. The junction had 1 base not matched to a gene; V was cut back by 4 bases and J by 0 bases. CDR3 length: 15 amino acids. Constant-segment primers served in 5'RACE that generated TCR alpha and TCR beta cDNA libraries bearing sample barcodes and UMIs. TCRdb processed the 5' RACE reads anew with MiXCR; each CDR3 protein has one entry. Of under 450,000 distinct CDR3 sequences in the sample, less than 25% were seen once. This receptor was identified in an adult woman who had mild COVID-19 (a few samples of this study predate the infection). Cell type and time point are not known. The rearrangement links TRBV12-3 or TRBV12-4 to TRBJ1-5, with 9 bases aligning to TRBD1. Sequencing used PBMCs or a T cell subset sorted from them (not recorded which). CDR3 bases: TGTGCCAGCAGTTGGGGACAGGGTAGCAATCAGCCCCAGCATTTT. It translates to CASSWGQGSNQPQHF.